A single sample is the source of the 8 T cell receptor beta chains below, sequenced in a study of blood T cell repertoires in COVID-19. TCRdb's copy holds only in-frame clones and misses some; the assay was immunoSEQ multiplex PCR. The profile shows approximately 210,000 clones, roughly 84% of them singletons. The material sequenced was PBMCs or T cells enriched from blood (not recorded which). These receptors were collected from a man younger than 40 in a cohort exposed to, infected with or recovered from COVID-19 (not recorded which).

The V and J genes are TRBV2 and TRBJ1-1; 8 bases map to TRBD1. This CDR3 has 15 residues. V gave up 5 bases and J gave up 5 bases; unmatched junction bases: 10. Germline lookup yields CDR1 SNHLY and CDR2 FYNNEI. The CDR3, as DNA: TGTGCCAGCAGTTCACCGACAGGGGTTCCGACTGAAGCTTTCTTT. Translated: CASSSPTGVPTEAFF. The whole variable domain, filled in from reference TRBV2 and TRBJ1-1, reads EPEVTQTPSHQVTQMGQEVILRCVPISNHLYFYWYRQILGQKVEFLVSFYNNEISEKSEIFDDQFSVERPDGSNFTLKIRSTKLEDSAMYFCASSSPTGVPTEAFFGQGTRLTVV.

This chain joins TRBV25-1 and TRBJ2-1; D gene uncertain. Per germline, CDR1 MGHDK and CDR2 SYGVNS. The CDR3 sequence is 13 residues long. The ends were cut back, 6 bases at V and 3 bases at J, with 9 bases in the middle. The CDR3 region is CASSTEIYNEQFF. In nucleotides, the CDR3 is TGTGCCAGCAGCACAGAGATCTACAATGAGCAGTTCTTC.

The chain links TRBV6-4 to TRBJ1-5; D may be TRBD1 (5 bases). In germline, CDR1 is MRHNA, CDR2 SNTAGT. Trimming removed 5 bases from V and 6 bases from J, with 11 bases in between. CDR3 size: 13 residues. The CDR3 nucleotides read TGTGCCAGCAGTATAGGGGTAGGTCAGCCCCAGCATTTT. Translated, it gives CASSIGVGQPQHF.

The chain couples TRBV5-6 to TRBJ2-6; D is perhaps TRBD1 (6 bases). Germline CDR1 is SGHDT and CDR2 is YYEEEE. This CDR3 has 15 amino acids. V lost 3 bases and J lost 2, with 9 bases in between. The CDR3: CASSWTEAGANVLTF. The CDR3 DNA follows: TGTGCCAGCAGCTGGACAGAGGCTGGGGCCAACGTCCTGACTTTC.

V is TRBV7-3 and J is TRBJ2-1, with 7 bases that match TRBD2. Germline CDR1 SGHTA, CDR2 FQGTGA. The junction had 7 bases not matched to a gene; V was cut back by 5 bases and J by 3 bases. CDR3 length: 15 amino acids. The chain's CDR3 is CASSPTLAVYNEQFF. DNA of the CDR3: TGTGCCAGCAGCCCTACTCTAGCGGTCTACAATGAGCAGTTCTTC.

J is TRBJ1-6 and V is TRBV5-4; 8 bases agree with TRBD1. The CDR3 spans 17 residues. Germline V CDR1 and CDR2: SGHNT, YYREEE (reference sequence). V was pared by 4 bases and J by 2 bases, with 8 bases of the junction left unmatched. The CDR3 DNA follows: TGTGCCAGCAGCAACCTCGGACAGGGACCCTATAATTCACCCCTCCACTTT. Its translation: CASSNLGQGPYNSPLHF.

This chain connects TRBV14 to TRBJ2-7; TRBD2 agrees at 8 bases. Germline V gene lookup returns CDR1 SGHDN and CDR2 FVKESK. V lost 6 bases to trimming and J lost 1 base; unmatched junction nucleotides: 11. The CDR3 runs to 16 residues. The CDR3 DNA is TGTGCCAGCAGTCAATCCGGGGGGGGATCATCCTACGAGCAGTACTTC. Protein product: CASSQSGGGSSYEQYF. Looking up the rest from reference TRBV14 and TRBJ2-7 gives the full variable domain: EAGVTQFPSHSVIEKGQTVTLRCDPISGHDNLYWYRRVMGKEIKFLLHFVKESKQDESGMPNNRFLAERTGGTYSTLKVQPAELEDSGVYFCASSQSGGGSSYEQYFGPGTRLTVT.

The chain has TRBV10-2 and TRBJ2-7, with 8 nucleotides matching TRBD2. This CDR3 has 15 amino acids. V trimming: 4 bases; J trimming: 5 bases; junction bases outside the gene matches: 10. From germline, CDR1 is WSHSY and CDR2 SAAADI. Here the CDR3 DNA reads TGCGCCAGCAGTGTGGCGGGACTAGGAATCGACGAGCAGTACTTC. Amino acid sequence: CASSVAGLGIDEQYF.